Described below is a single T cell receptor (beta chain) sequence and its context. The antigen is undetermined. These data are taken from a study of T cell responses to AZD1222 COVID-19 vaccine. Points from the study as a whole: Close to half of all spike-specific TCRs reportedly target regions of the variants that are unmutated. Recipients of two AZD1222 doses showed rising Spike-specific TCR breadth and depth.

This CDR3 region has 13 residues. Germline V gives CDR1 LNHNV, CDR2 YYDKDF (reference sequence). V was pared by 4 bases and J by 8 bases, with 11 bases between. Here immunoSEQ multiplex PCR was the method, and the copy in TCRdb shows in-frame clones only, minus some. Among roughly 120,000 clones, roughly 87% were seen once, and the ten largest hold over 4%. This receptor was identified in an adult in good health. The source material was peripheral blood, sampled on day 0 of AZD1222 vaccination. The J gene is TRBJ1-4, the V gene TRBV15, with D possibly TRBD1 on 5 matching bases. The CDR3 nucleotides read TGTGCCACCAGCATATACAAGGGGGAAAAACTGTTTTTT. Its protein is CATSIYKGEKLFF.